These T cell receptor beta chains were read from a single sample in a study of graft-versus-host responses after intestinal transplantation. No antigen has been assigned to these receptors. Libraries were prepared by immunoSEQ multiplex PCR; TCRdb keeps only in-frame clonotypes and omits some of them. The data show around 97,000 clones, roughly 93% seen once. Sequencing was performed on unstimulated CD8+ T cells sorted from spleen or lymph node cells, taken before intestinal transplant. These receptors were collected from a human donor who received an intestinal transplant. The CDR3 runs from the conserved cysteine through the conserved F or W. Each record gives: clone size, D gene, V gene, J gene, CDR3 DNA, CDR3 protein. A D gene is named only where the DNA matches it firmly. Some rows have no size entry. The others give once, few or many, or a class for an expanded clone.

clone_size: NA; d_call: NA; v_call: TRBV7-6; j_call: TRBJ1-4; cdr3_nt: TGTGCCAGCAGCTTAGATTTCCCCCCCGATGGACTGTTTTTT; cdr3_aa: CASSLDFPPDGLFF
clone_size: NA; d_call: NA; v_call: TRBV27; j_call: TRBJ2-1; cdr3_nt: TGTGCCAGCACTACTCTATACAATGAGCAGTTCTTC; cdr3_aa: CASTTLYNEQFF
clone_size: NA; d_call: NA; v_call: TRBV2; j_call: TRBJ2-5; cdr3_nt: TGTGCCAGCAGTCCGATCACAGGGATCCAAGAGACCCAGTACTTC; cdr3_aa: CASSPITGIQETQYF
clone_size: few; d_call: NA; v_call: TRBV7-9; j_call: TRBJ1-2; cdr3_nt: TGTGCCAGCAGCTTAGCCCAACAGCCTCTGGGCTATGGCTACACCTTC; cdr3_aa: CASSLAQQPLGYGYTF
clone_size: NA; d_call: NA; v_call: TRBV2; j_call: TRBJ1-2; cdr3_nt: TGTGCCAGCACAGGACAGACTAACTATGGCTACACCTTC; cdr3_aa: CASTGQTNYGYTF
clone_size: once; d_call: NA; v_call: TRBV4-1; j_call: TRBJ1-2; cdr3_nt: TGCGCCAGCAGCCAATTTAGGGGGGAGTATGGCTACACCTTC; cdr3_aa: CASSQFRGEYGYTF
clone_size: NA; d_call: NA; v_call: TRBV6-6; j_call: TRBJ2-1; cdr3_nt: TGTGCCAGCAGCCTGACGGGGGATGAGCAGTTCTTC; cdr3_aa: CASSLTGDEQFF
clone_size: NA; d_call: TRBD1; v_call: TRBV4-2; j_call: TRBJ2-5; cdr3_nt: TGTGCCAGCAGCCTAGACAGGGGAATCGAGACCCAGTACTTC; cdr3_aa: CASSLDRGIETQYF
clone_size: NA; d_call: NA; v_call: TRBV7-2; j_call: TRBJ2-5; cdr3_nt: TGTGCCAGCAGCCCACACTCCATAGTGACAGCCCTGGGAGAGACTCAGTACTTC; cdr3_aa: CASSPHSIVTALGETQYF
clone_size: once; d_call: NA; v_call: TRBV6-5; j_call: TRBJ1-5; cdr3_nt: TGTGCCAGCAGCACAGGGAGTGGTCTTTGGCCCCAGCATTTT; cdr3_aa: CASSTGSGLWPQHF
clone_size: once; d_call: NA; v_call: TRBV10-3; j_call: TRBJ1-1; cdr3_nt: TGTGCCATCAGTGAGTCCAACACTGAAGCTTTCTTT; cdr3_aa: CAISESNTEAFF
clone_size: NA; d_call: NA; v_call: TRBV4-1; j_call: TRBJ2-1; cdr3_nt: TGCGCCAGCAGCCAACGAACCACGGGAGACTCCTACAATGAGCAGTTCTTC; cdr3_aa: CASSQRTTGDSYNEQFF
clone_size: NA; d_call: NA; v_call: TRBV19; j_call: TRBJ2-1; cdr3_nt: TGTGCCAGTAGTCCCGGGTTGACGGCAGAGCAGTTCTTC; cdr3_aa: CASSPGLTAEQFF
clone_size: NA; d_call: NA; v_call: TRBV4-1; j_call: TRBJ2-1; cdr3_nt: TGCGCCAGCAGCCCACATGACAGGTACAATGAGCAGTTCTTC; cdr3_aa: CASSPHDRYNEQFF
clone_size: NA; d_call: NA; v_call: TRBV27; j_call: TRBJ2-1; cdr3_nt: TGTGCCAGCAGTTTATCTAGGGACAATGAGCAGTTCTTC; cdr3_aa: CASSLSRDNEQFF
clone_size: few; d_call: TRBD2; v_call: TRBV10-1; j_call: TRBJ2-7; cdr3_nt: TGCGCCAGCAGTGAGTCCGGGACTAGCATCCACGAGCAGTACTTC; cdr3_aa: CASSESGTSIHEQYF
clone_size: NA; d_call: NA; v_call: TRBV9; j_call: TRBJ1-1; cdr3_nt: TGTGCCAGCAGCCCCACCCTCTCGGACTGGAACACTGAAGCTTTCTTT; cdr3_aa: CASSPTLSDWNTEAFF
clone_size: NA; d_call: TRBD1; v_call: TRBV6-1; j_call: TRBJ1-1; cdr3_nt: TGTGCCAGCAGTGTGGGGACAGGGGGCACTGAAGCTTTCTTT; cdr3_aa: CASSVGTGGTEAFF
clone_size: NA; d_call: TRBD1; v_call: TRBV9; j_call: TRBJ1-2; cdr3_nt: TGTGCCAGCAGCGTAGAGTCAGGGGGGGTGGAAATCGTTGGCTACACCTTC; cdr3_aa: CASSVESGGVEIVGYTF
clone_size: NA; d_call: NA; v_call: TRBV4-1; j_call: TRBJ1-3; cdr3_nt: TGCGCCAGCAGCCAAGATAGAGGAAGGACTGGAAACACCATATATTTT; cdr3_aa: CASSQDRGRTGNTIYF
clone_size: NA; d_call: NA; v_call: TRBV19; j_call: TRBJ2-7; cdr3_nt: TGTGCCAGTAGTATTGGAGCCCCTGGGTGGAACGAGCAGTACTTC; cdr3_aa: CASSIGAPGWNEQYF
clone_size: NA; d_call: TRBD1; v_call: TRBV5-8; j_call: TRBJ2-3; cdr3_nt: TGTGCCAGCAGCTTCGGACAGGTATTAGGAGATACGCAGTATTTT; cdr3_aa: CASSFGQVLGDTQYF
clone_size: NA; d_call: NA; v_call: TRBV7-8; j_call: TRBJ1-5; cdr3_nt: TGTGCCAGCAGCTCTGACCCAGGGCCCCAGCATTTT; cdr3_aa: CASSSDPGPQHF
clone_size: NA; d_call: TRBD1; v_call: TRBV14; j_call: TRBJ1-6; cdr3_nt: TGTGCCAGCAGCCCCGGAGGGACAGGGGTTTCACCCCTCCACTTT; cdr3_aa: CASSPGGTGVSPLHF
clone_size: NA; d_call: TRBD1; v_call: TRBV5-1; j_call: TRBJ2-7; cdr3_nt: TGCGCCAGCAGCTTGGGGACAGGCTACGAGCAGTACTTC; cdr3_aa: CASSLGTGYEQYF
clone_size: NA; d_call: NA; v_call: TRBV4-1; j_call: TRBJ1-2; cdr3_nt: TGCGCCAGCAGCCAAGACCCGGACATTAACTATGGCTACACCTTC; cdr3_aa: CASSQDPDINYGYTF
clone_size: NA; d_call: TRBD2; v_call: TRBV4-1; j_call: TRBJ2-4; cdr3_nt: TGCGCCAGCAGCCGGGGGGGTTATGAAAACATTCAGTACTTC; cdr3_aa: CASSRGGYENIQYF
clone_size: NA; d_call: TRBD1; v_call: TRBV27; j_call: TRBJ1-2; cdr3_nt: TGTGCCAGCAGTTTATCCAGGGACAGAGGATACTATGGCTACACCTTC; cdr3_aa: CASSLSRDRGYYGYTF
clone_size: NA; d_call: NA; v_call: TRBV7-9; j_call: TRBJ1-2; cdr3_nt: TGTGCCATCGCGGGTGATGGGGAAGGCTACACCTTC; cdr3_aa: CAIAGDGEGYTF
clone_size: NA; d_call: NA; v_call: TRBV29-1; j_call: TRBJ2-4; cdr3_nt: TGCAGCGTTGAGAAGTGGAGGACAGATTTAGCCAAAAACATTCAGTACTTC; cdr3_aa: CSVEKWRTDLAKNIQYF
clone_size: NA; d_call: NA; v_call: TRBV2; j_call: TRBJ1-1; cdr3_nt: TGTGCCAGCAGTGAAAGGCAGGGACGAAGTGGGACTGAAGCTTTCTTT; cdr3_aa: CASSERQGRSGTEAFF
clone_size: NA; d_call: NA; v_call: TRBV27; j_call: TRBJ2-6; cdr3_nt: TGTGCCAGCAGGAAAAGCTCTGGGGCCAACGTCCTGACTTTC; cdr3_aa: CASRKSSGANVLTF
clone_size: NA; d_call: NA; v_call: TRBV19; j_call: TRBJ2-1; cdr3_nt: TGTGCCACATCCTTGAATGAGCAGTTCTTC; cdr3_aa: CATSLNEQFF
clone_size: NA; d_call: TRBD1; v_call: TRBV7-9; j_call: TRBJ1-5; cdr3_nt: TGTGCCAGCAGCTTAGCCCGGGGACAGGGGGCGAGCAATCAGCCCCAGCATTTT; cdr3_aa: CASSLARGQGASNQPQHF
clone_size: NA; d_call: TRBD2; v_call: TRBV7-3; j_call: TRBJ2-1; cdr3_nt: TGTGCCAGCAGCTTGGGCGGGGGGGACTACAATGAGCAGTTCTTC; cdr3_aa: CASSLGGGDYNEQFF
clone_size: NA; d_call: TRBD1; v_call: TRBV10-2; j_call: TRBJ1-6; cdr3_nt: TGCGCCAGCAGTGGCTTGGGGACAGGGGGTCCGTATTCACCCCTCCACTTT; cdr3_aa: CASSGLGTGGPYSPLHF
clone_size: NA; d_call: TRBD1; v_call: TRBV6-6; j_call: TRBJ1-5; cdr3_nt: TGTGCCAGCAGCGGGACAGGGAGGGGGGAGGATCAGCCCCAGCATTTT; cdr3_aa: CASSGTGRGEDQPQHF
clone_size: few; d_call: NA; v_call: TRBV10-1; j_call: TRBJ2-7; cdr3_nt: TGCGCCAGCAGTGACTGGCCCTACGAGCAGTACTTC; cdr3_aa: CASSDWPYEQYF
clone_size: NA; d_call: TRBD1; v_call: TRBV4-1; j_call: TRBJ1-6; cdr3_nt: TGCGCCAGCAGCCAAATGCTGGGACAGGGCAGTTCACCCCTCCACTTT; cdr3_aa: CASSQMLGQGSSPLHF
clone_size: NA; d_call: NA; v_call: TRBV7-8; j_call: TRBJ2-7; cdr3_nt: TGTGCCAGCAGGGCGGGGGACAATAGTCTCTACGAGCAGTACTTC; cdr3_aa: CASRAGDNSLYEQYF
clone_size: NA; d_call: TRBD2; v_call: TRBV4-1; j_call: TRBJ2-7; cdr3_nt: TGCGCCAGCAGCCAAGAAGTCACCGAGCGGGGTGAATACGAGCAGTACTTC; cdr3_aa: CASSQEVTERGEYEQYF
clone_size: NA; d_call: TRBD1; v_call: TRBV7-9; j_call: TRBJ1-2; cdr3_nt: TGTGCCAGCAGCTTAGGGACAGGGAACGATGGCTACACCTTC; cdr3_aa: CASSLGTGNDGYTF
clone_size: NA; d_call: TRBD2; v_call: TRBV4-2; j_call: TRBJ2-1; cdr3_nt: TGTGCCAGCAGTCCTAGCGGGGGGGCATATAATGAGCAGTTCTTC; cdr3_aa: CASSPSGGAYNEQFF
clone_size: NA; d_call: TRBD1; v_call: TRBV11-2; j_call: TRBJ2-7; cdr3_nt: TGTGCCAGCAGCCCCCCGGGACAGATCTACGAGCAGTACTTC; cdr3_aa: CASSPPGQIYEQYF
clone_size: NA; d_call: NA; v_call: TRBV27; j_call: TRBJ2-1; cdr3_nt: TGTGCCAGCCGCTTATACAATGAGCAGTTCTTC; cdr3_aa: CASRLYNEQFF
clone_size: NA; d_call: TRBD1; v_call: TRBV4-1; j_call: TRBJ2-6; cdr3_nt: TGCGCCAGCAGCCAGAACCCGACAGGGGGCTATATATCTGGGGCCAACGTCCTGACTTTC; cdr3_aa: CASSQNPTGGYISGANVLTF
clone_size: NA; d_call: NA; v_call: TRBV11-3; j_call: TRBJ2-5; cdr3_nt: TGTGCCAGCAGCTTATGGGCTAGCGAAGAGACCCAGTACTTC; cdr3_aa: CASSLWASEETQYF
clone_size: NA; d_call: NA; v_call: TRBV11-2; j_call: TRBJ2-5; cdr3_nt: TGTGCCAGCAGCCCCCCCAACCAAGAGACCCAGTACTTC; cdr3_aa: CASSPPNQETQYF
clone_size: NA; d_call: NA; v_call: TRBV2; j_call: TRBJ1-3; cdr3_nt: TGTGCCACCGTGGGGGGACCTGGAAACACCATATATTTT; cdr3_aa: CATVGGPGNTIYF
clone_size: few; d_call: TRBD1; v_call: TRBV5-8; j_call: TRBJ1-5; cdr3_nt: TGTGCCAGCAGCCTGCGGGACAGCCAGAATCAGCCCCAGCATTTT; cdr3_aa: CASSLRDSQNQPQHF
clone_size: NA; d_call: NA; v_call: TRBV6-1; j_call: TRBJ2-1; cdr3_nt: TGTGCCAGCGGACTCCTCAGCTCCTACAATGAGCAGTTCTTC; cdr3_aa: CASGLLSSYNEQFF
clone_size: NA; d_call: NA; v_call: TRBV4-1; j_call: TRBJ2-3; cdr3_nt: TGCGCCAGCAGCCCCTTGACCCAAGGAGGCACAGATACGCAGTATTTT; cdr3_aa: CASSPLTQGGTDTQYF
clone_size: NA; d_call: NA; v_call: TRBV4-1; j_call: TRBJ2-1; cdr3_nt: TGCGCCAGCAGCCAAGATGGGTTAGGGAACAATGAGCAGTTCTTC; cdr3_aa: CASSQDGLGNNEQFF